One and the same sample provided the 12 T cell receptor beta chains below, sequenced in a study of identical twins (dated by TCRdb to 2016 to 2018). Library preparation was by 5' RACE. For sequencing, an Illumina HiSeq 2000 was employed. Using fastp trimming at Q25 and MiXCR clonotype assembly, TCRdb reanalyzed the public sequencing data and kept in-frame beta chains. Each CDR3 protein appears once, grouped with its most common genes and DNA. In all, the sample holds approximately 230,000 distinct CDR3 sequences, and over 5.5% of those were seen once. The leading ten clones occupy about 14% of the sample. These data were also reused for a study on T cells expressing NK-cell markers.

What was sequenced was CD8+ T cells sorted from blood. These TCRs come from a woman in her late teens or twenties in good health.

This chain connects TRBV4-1 to TRBJ2-2; no clear D gene. The CDR3 extends over 18 amino acids. Germline lookup yields CDR1 MGHRA and CDR2 YSYEKL. With 1 base removed from V and 0 bases from J, the gap between germline ends came to 15 bases. CDR3 amino acids: CASSQAPTGQSNTGELFF. The CDR3 DNA reads TGCGCCAGCAGCCAAGCTCCGACCGGGCAATCGAACACCGGGGAGCTGTTTTTT.

This chain links TRBV7-2 with TRBJ2-3; no clear D gene. The CDR3 is made up of 16 amino acids. V shed 2 bases and J shed 2 bases, with 14 bases lying between them. Per germline, CDR1 SGHTA and CDR2 FQGNSA. The CDR3 is CASSLTVRRYTDTQYF. CDR3 bases: TGTGCCAGCAGCTTAACCGTGAGACGGTACACAGATACGCAGTATTTT. Complete variable domain (other parts from reference TRBV7-2 and TRBJ2-3): GAGVSQSPSNKVTEKGKDVELRCDPISGHTALYWYRQSLGQGLEFLIYFQGNSAPDKSGLPSDRFSAERTGGSVSTLTIQRTQQEDSAVYLCASSLTVRRYTDTQYFGPGTRLTVL.

This clonotype was found a few times. The J gene is TRBJ1-1, the V gene TRBV29-1; TRBD1 matches at 10 bases. CDR3 size: 15 residues. Germline CDR1 and CDR2: SQVTM and ANQGSEA. The trim removed 6 bases at V and 3 bases at J, leaving 10 bases unmatched. The CDR3 DNA reads TGCAGCGTCCCCGTGCTGGGACAGGGGTACACTGAAGCTTTCTTT. Encoded protein: CSVPVLGQGYTEAFF.

This clonotype has a handful of counts. This sequence joins TRBV18 and TRBJ2-5; D is undetermined. CDR3 length: 14 residues. CDR1 and CDR2 (germline): KGHSH, LQKENI. The V gene lost 3 bases and the J gene lost 1 base, with 9 bases spanning the gap. DNA for the CDR3: TGTGCCAGCTCACCTAAGGGCGGCCAAGAGACCCAGTACTTC. Translating gives CASSPKGGQETQYF. Drawing the rest from reference TRBV18 and TRBJ2-5, the complete variable domain is NAGVMQNPRHLVRRRGQEARLRCSPMKGHSHVYWYRQLPEEGLKFMVYLQKENIIDESGMPKERFSAEFPKEGPSILRIQQVVRGDSAAYFCASSPKGGQETQYFGPGTRLLVL.

The chain carries TRBV28 and TRBJ2-1, with a tentative D call TRBD2 (6 bases). V was trimmed by 2 bases and J by 6 bases, leaving 14 bases between them. The CDR3 runs to 15 residues. Germline V lookup: CDR1 MDHEN, CDR2 SYDVKM. The CDR3 sequence: CASSLRGRSPNEQFF. In DNA form, the CDR3 reads TGTGCCAGCAGTTTAAGAGGGAGGTCCCCCAATGAGCAGTTCTTC.

This chain connects TRBV20-1 to TRBJ2-1; D perhaps matches TRBD2 (5 bases). Germline CDR1 and CDR2: DFQATT and SNEGSKA (reference sequence). The CDR3 totals 15 residues. Trimming left V 3 bases short and J 2 bases short, with 14 bases between. The CDR3 DNA sequence: TGCAGTGCTAGTGGTGGGAGTGGAACCTACAATGAGCAGTTCTTC. Protein: CSASGGSGTYNEQFF.

A few counts support this clonotype. V usage is TRBV11-1 and J usage is TRBJ2-3; D perhaps matches TRBD1 (6 bases). Germline lookup yields CDR1 SGHAT and CDR2 FQDESV (reference sequence). The CDR3 totals 15 residues. The V gene lost 5 bases and the J gene lost 2 bases, with 14 bases spanning the gap. CDR3: CASSTRDTLTDTQYF. The CDR3 nucleotides are TGTGCCAGCAGCACGAGGGACACCCTCACAGATACGCAGTATTTT.

In its sample, this clonotype was seen a few times. The genes are TRBV12-3 or TRBV12-4 and TRBJ1-1, with D tentatively TRBD1 (6 bases). The CDR3 sequence is 14 residues long. Trimming shortened V by 5 bases and J by 4 bases, and 14 bases separated the two germline ends. Written as DNA, the CDR3 is TGTGCCAGCAGTCGAACAGGGAGGTCCACTGAAGCTTTCTTT. Its protein product is CASSRTGRSTEAFF.

This clonotype was recorded at least ten times. The gene calls are TRBV20-1 and TRBJ2-1, with D perhaps matching TRBD1 or TRBD2 (6 bases each). The CDR3 length is 14 residues. The germline V gene has CDR1 DFQATT and CDR2 SNEGSKA (reference sequence). Trimming left V 6 bases short and J 0 bases short, with 12 bases between. The CDR3 protein is CSAFGGHSYNEQFF. CDR3 in DNA: TGCAGTGCCTTCGGGGGCCACTCCTACAATGAGCAGTTCTTC.

In this sample, this clonotype turned up many times. The chain links TRBV13 to TRBJ1-1; D is unclear. CDR1 PRHDT and CDR2 FYEKMQ come from the germline V gene (reference sequence). This CDR3 is built from 12 residues. V shed 5 bases and J shed 3 bases, with 7 bases lying between them. In nucleotides, the CDR3 is TGTGCCAGCAGCATTTTTCACACTGAAGCTTTCTTT. This codes for CASSIFHTEAFF. The full variable domain, in which reference TRBV13 and TRBJ1-1 provide the parts outside the CDR3, is AAGVIQSPRHLIKEKRETATLKCYPIPRHDTVYWYQQGPGQDPQFLISFYEKMQSDKGSIPDRFSAQQFSDYHSELNMSSLELGDSALYFCASSIFHTEAFFGQGTRLTVV.

The rearrangement uses TRBV5-1 and TRBJ2-1, with a possible D match to TRBD1 (5 bases). CDR1 and CDR2 (germline): SGHRS, YFSETQ. V was clipped by 2 bases and J by 6 bases, with 12 bases between them. The length of the CDR3 is 14 residues. The CDR3 loop is CASSFPSGINEQFF. The CDR3 DNA reads TGCGCCAGCAGCTTCCCTTCAGGGATCAATGAGCAGTTCTTC.

The chain carries TRBV7-6 and TRBJ2-5, with a weak D call TRBD2 (5 bases). Germline assignment: CDR1 SGHVS and CDR2 FNYEAQ. The length of the CDR3 is 14 residues. V lost 6 bases to trimming and J lost 7 bases, with 18 bases between them. The CDR3 loop is CASRPPGSGGTQYF. CDR3 sequence (DNA): TGTGCCAGCAGACCACCGGGGAGTGGAGGGACCCAGTACTTC.